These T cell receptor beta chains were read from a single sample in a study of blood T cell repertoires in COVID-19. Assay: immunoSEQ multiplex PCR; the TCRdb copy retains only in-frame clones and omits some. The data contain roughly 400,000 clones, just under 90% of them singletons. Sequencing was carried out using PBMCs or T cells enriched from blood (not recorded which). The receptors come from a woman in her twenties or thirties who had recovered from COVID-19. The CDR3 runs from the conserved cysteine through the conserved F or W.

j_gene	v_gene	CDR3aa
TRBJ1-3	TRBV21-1	CASSKQTGGSGNTIYF
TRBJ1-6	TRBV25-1	CASRSPGGGHNSPLHF
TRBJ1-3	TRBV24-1	CATSDGISNGNTIYF
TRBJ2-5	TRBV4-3	CASSQEMGLPEETQYF
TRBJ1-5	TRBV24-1	CATSPDSYYQPQHF
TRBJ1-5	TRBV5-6	CASSLLSGSNQPQHF
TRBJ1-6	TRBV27	CASSIGRLTGQLRFSLHF
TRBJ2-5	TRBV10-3	CAISERGGTGGSGTQYF
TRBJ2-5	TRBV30	CAWRDRVRETQYF
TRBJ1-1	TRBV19	CASIRDRGWVTEAFF
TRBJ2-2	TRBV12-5	CASGLLGAQNTGELFF
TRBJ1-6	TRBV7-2	CASSLSPQTTPLHF
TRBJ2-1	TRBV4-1	CASSRFDSPNEQFF
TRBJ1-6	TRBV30	CAWSVSRGGGSPLHF
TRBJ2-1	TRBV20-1	CSASRGLEGISSYNEQFF
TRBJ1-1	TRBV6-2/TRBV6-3	CASSYGLWGDTEAFF
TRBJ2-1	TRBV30	CAWSRGQSNNEQFF
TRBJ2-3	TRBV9	CASSVEAGGPTDTQYF
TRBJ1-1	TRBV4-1	CASKEFRGLYTEAFF
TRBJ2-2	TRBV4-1	CASSLSGGGSTGELFF
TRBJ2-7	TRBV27	CASSLAASGAYEQYF
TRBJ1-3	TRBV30	CAWSSPGHSSSGNTIYF
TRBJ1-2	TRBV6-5	CASSRQANYGYTF
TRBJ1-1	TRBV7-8	CASSSYSGGAFF
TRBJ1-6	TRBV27	CASMDREQGSPYYSSYNSPLHF
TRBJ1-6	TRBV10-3	CAIKPGQGASPLHF
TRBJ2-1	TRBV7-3	CASSSGGLGNEQFF
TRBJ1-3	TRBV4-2	CASSQASFSGNTIYF
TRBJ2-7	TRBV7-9	CASSLTVRDKGTDEQYF
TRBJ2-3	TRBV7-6	CASSLGLARTSTDTQYF
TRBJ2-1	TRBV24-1	CATSEPSLAGVQSSYNEQFF
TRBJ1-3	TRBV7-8	CASSSSGIRRGNTIYF
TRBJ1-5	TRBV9	CASSVGANQPQHF
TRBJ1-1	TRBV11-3	CASSLAGGSAFF
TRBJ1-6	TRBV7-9	CASSSGQGNSPLHF
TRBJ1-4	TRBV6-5	CASSYSTGSNEKLFF
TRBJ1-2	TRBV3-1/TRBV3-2	CASSPGTGKHYGYTF
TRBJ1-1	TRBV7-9	CASSVYRGGHTEAFF
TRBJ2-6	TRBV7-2	CASRTGSSGANVLTF
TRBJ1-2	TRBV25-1	CASSETGGWDGYTF
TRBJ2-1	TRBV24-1	CATSVEMRAYNEQFF
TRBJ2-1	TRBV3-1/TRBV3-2	CASSPGSSSYNEQFF
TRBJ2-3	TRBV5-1	CASSPTGSRDTQYF
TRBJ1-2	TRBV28	CASSRRQGSYTF
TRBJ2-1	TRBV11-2	CASSLGYGTSFDEQFF
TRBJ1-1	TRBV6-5	CASETTGFLPEAFF
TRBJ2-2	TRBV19	CASWRRNTGELFF
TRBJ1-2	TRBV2	CASTQGAIYGYTF
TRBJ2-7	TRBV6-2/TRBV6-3	CASSYSTVGVEQYF
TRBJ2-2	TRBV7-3	CASSFNPEQLQNTGELFF
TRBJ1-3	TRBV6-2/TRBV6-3	CASSSGVSGNTIYF
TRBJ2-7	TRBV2	CASSTGYEQYF
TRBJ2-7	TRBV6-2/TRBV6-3	CASSWGGIYEQYF
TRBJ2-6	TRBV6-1	CASSENTGLSGANVLTF
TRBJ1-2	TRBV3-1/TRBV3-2	CASSLSTGDGYTF
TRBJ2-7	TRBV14	CASSGTGQLTYEQYF
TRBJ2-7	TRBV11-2	CASSSRQNLAYEQYF
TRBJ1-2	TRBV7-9	CASSTTRTGRSDGYTF
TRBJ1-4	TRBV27	CASRVTGTGEKLFF